This T cell receptor (beta chain) was profiled in a study of blood T cells in healthy people across ages. The second PCR ran roughly 7 to 12 cycles with a sample-barcoded 5' primer and J-beta primers. TCRdb re-called the 5' RACE reads through MiXCR, storing one row per CDR3 protein. The table has over a million distinct CDR3 sequences, roughly 40% seen once. V lost 8 bases and J 11 bases, leaving 18 bases between the germline ends. The CDR3 loop spans 11 amino acids. In germline, CDR1 is DFQATT, CDR2 SNEGSKA (reference sequence). The sequencing input was blood. The sequence was obtained from a woman in her late teens or twenties in good health. The chain is built from TRBV20-1 and TRBJ1-1, with D perhaps TRBD1 (6 bases). The CDR3 bases are TGCAGTCCCCGAACAGGGCCGGCGGCTTTCTTT. It is translated as CSPRTGPAAFF.